One sample yielded the 30 T cell receptor beta chains listed below, sequenced in a study of shared clonotypes between healthy human individuals. Here immunoSEQ multiplex PCR was the method, and the copy in TCRdb shows in-frame clones only, minus some. The sample has roughly 1,000,000 clones, 75% to 80% seen once. Source material: memory CD4+ T cells from PBMCs. Subset specified: CD45RA-negative fraction. These receptors originate from a man aged 18 to 29 in good health. Some clones in this sample may be carry-over from other donors' samples.

The chain has TRBV6-1 and TRBJ2-1; 7 positions agree with TRBD2. V was pared by 8 bases and J by 4 bases, with 5 bases of the junction left unmatched. The CDR3 is 13 residues long. Looked up from germline, CDR1 is MNHNS and CDR2 is SASEGT. CDR3 sequence (DNA): TGTGCCAGCTGCCTAGCGGAATACAATGAGCAGTTCTTC. Its protein product is CASCLAEYNEQFF.

V gene TRBV28 combines with J gene TRBJ2-1; the match to TRBD1 covers 7 bases. Germline V gene lookup returns CDR1 MDHEN and CDR2 SYDVKM. The V gene end was trimmed by 2 bases and the J gene end by 7 bases; junction bases not matched to a gene: 5. CDR3 length: 14 residues. The CDR3 region is CASSLPGTDNEQFF. CDR3 coding DNA: TGTGCCAGCAGTTTACCCGGGACAGATAATGAGCAGTTCTTC.

For this clone: Being one base from a much bigger clone, this may be a read error. Other DNA sequences of this sample code for an identical CDR3. This sequence joins TRBV5-1 and TRBJ2-5, with 9 bases lining up with TRBD1. CDR1 is SGHRS, CDR2 YFSETQ, per germline. V was clipped by 4 bases and J by 2 bases; unmatched bases: 3. This CDR3 is 14 amino acids long. CDR3 sequence: CASSVGQGQETQYF. In nucleotides, the CDR3 is TGCGCCAGCAGCGTGGGACAGGGACAAGAGACCCAGTACTTC. Complete variable domain (other parts from reference TRBV5-1 and TRBJ2-5): KAGVTQTPRYLIKTRGQQVTLSCSPISGHRSVSWYQQTPGQGLQFLFEYFSETQRNKGNFPGRFSGRQFSNSRSEMNVSTLELGDSALYLCASSVGQGQETQYFGPGTRLLVL.

The chain recombines TRBV5-1 with TRBJ1-1, with 7 bases matching TRBD1. From germline, CDR1 is SGHRS and CDR2 YFSETQ. The V gene end was trimmed by 3 bases and the J gene end by 4 bases; junction bases not matched to a gene: 12. This CDR3 spans 16 amino acids. In DNA, the CDR3 is TGCGCCAGCAGCTCGGGACAGCTCCAAGGGGGCACTGAAGCTTTCTTT. It codes for CASSSGQLQGGTEAFF.

This clone was picked up a small number of times. CDR3 nucleotides: TGTGCCAGCAGCTCCAGCGGGAGTCGGTACAATGAGCAGTTCTTC. Protein sequence: CASSSSGSRYNEQFF. The V gene is TRBV6-6, the J gene TRBJ2-1, with 8 bases that match TRBD2. The CDR3 has 15 residues. Germline V gene sequence: CDR1 MNHNY, CDR2 SVGAGI (reference sequence). After removal of 6 bases from V and 4 bases from J, the junction contained 8 bases not matched to a gene.

This clone has a single count. The chain carries TRBV27 and TRBJ2-1; TRBD1 matches 9 bases. V shed 3 bases, J shed 8 bases, and the junction held 5 bases outside the gene matches. Germline assignment: CDR1 MNHEY and CDR2 SMNVEV (reference sequence). The CDR3 extends over 14 amino acids. The CDR3 DNA sequence: TGTGCCAGCAGTTTCGGGGACAGGGTCGATGAGCAGTTCTTC. Translating gives CASSFGDRVDEQFF.

J is TRBJ2-1 and V is TRBV18; possibly TRBD1 for D (5 bases). Trimming took off 2 bases at V and 8 bases at J, with 16 bases between the two ends. The CDR3 loop spans 15 amino acids. Germline values: CDR1 KGHSH, CDR2 LQKENI. The CDR3 region is CASSPIGVVRDEQFF. Here the CDR3 DNA reads TGTGCCAGCTCACCAATAGGGGTTGTACGCGATGAGCAGTTCTTC. Supplemented by reference TRBV18 and TRBJ2-1, the full variable domain reads NAGVMQNPRHLVRRRGQEARLRCSPMKGHSHVYWYRQLPEEGLKFMVYLQKENIIDESGMPKERFSAEFPKEGPSILRIQQVVRGDSAAYFCASSPIGVVRDEQFFGPGTRLTVL.

This clone was observed many times. The V call is TRBV6-1, the J call TRBJ2-7, with 8 bases fitting TRBD1. CDR3 length equals 14 residues. CDR1 and CDR2 from the germline V gene are MNHNS and SASEGT. The J segment lost 5 bases and the V segment lost 5 bases, leaving 8 bases of the junction unmatched. CDR3 nucleotides: TGTGCCAGCAGTCCCCGGACAGGGACGGACGAGCAGTACTTC. It is translated as CASSPRTGTDEQYF.

This chain uses TRBV7-9 with TRBJ2-1; 8 bases match TRBD1. Germline V CDR1 and CDR2: SEHNR, FQNEAQ (reference sequence). This CDR3 is built from 15 residues. V was clipped by 4 bases and J by 5 bases; unmatched bases: 7. CDR3 coding DNA: TGTGCCAGCAGCTACATGGACAGGGTAGACAATGAGCAGTTCTTC. It codes for CASSYMDRVDNEQFF.

On this clone itself: The sample carries other DNA sequences with the same CDR3. V usage is TRBV18 and J usage is TRBJ2-1; TRBD2 is a possible D gene (5 bases). This CDR3 is 13 amino acids long. CDR1 and CDR2 from the germline V gene are KGHSH and LQKENI. Trimming left V 2 bases short and J 5 bases short, with 7 bases between. CDR3 residues: CASSPGLNNEQFF. CDR3 nucleotides: TGTGCCAGCTCACCAGGACTTAACAATGAGCAGTTCTTC.

The chain recombines TRBV5-1 with TRBJ2-7; 8 nucleotides align to TRBD1. The CDR3 extends over 15 amino acids. With 3 bases clipped from V and 5 bases from J, the junction kept 10 bases outside the gene matches. Germline loops: CDR1 SGHRS, CDR2 YFSETQ. The CDR3 protein is CASSSGRGQGDEQYF. DNA for the CDR3: TGCGCCAGCAGCTCAGGAAGAGGACAGGGAGACGAGCAGTACTTC.

This clone was recorded only once. The V gene is TRBV27, the J gene TRBJ1-1; 9 bases line up with TRBD1. The CDR3 consists of 17 residues. Germline V lookup: CDR1 MNHEY, CDR2 SMNVEV (reference sequence). V shed 1 base, J shed 5 bases, and the junction held 11 bases outside the gene matches. The CDR3 protein is CASSLWGGQGDGTEAFF. DNA for the CDR3: TGTGCCAGCAGTTTATGGGGGGGACAGGGTGATGGTACTGAAGCTTTCTTT.

The chain joins TRBV5-5 to TRBJ2-4; 10 positions agree with TRBD1. Germline CDR1 and CDR2: SGHKS and YYEKEE (reference sequence). V gave up 0 bases and J gave up 1 base; unmatched junction bases: 1. The CDR3 has 16 amino acids. CDR3 protein: CASSLEGQGAKNIQYF. The CDR3 nucleotides read TGTGCCAGCAGCTTGGAGGGACAGGGGGCCAAAAACATTCAGTACTTC.

The chain carries TRBV5-4 and TRBJ1-1, with no clear D. V shed 0 bases and J shed 7 bases, with 10 bases lying between them. Germline lookup yields CDR1 SGHNT and CDR2 YYREEE (reference sequence). This CDR3 is built from 13 residues. The CDR3 reads CASSLGGSDEAFF. CDR3 DNA: TGTGCCAGCAGCTTGGGGGGATCAGATGAAGCTTTCTTT.

This chain uses TRBV11-2 with TRBJ2-3; a weak D match, TRBD2 (6 bases). Germline V gives CDR1 SGHAT, CDR2 FQNNGV. The V end lost 4 bases, the J end lost 2 bases, and 10 bases lay between the germline ends. CDR3 length: 14 residues. The CDR3 reads CASSSGLDTDTQYF. The CDR3 nucleotides read TGTGCCAGCAGCTCGGGACTCGACACAGATACGCAGTATTTT.

V gene TRBV29-1 combines with J gene TRBJ2-7, with 10 bases that match TRBD1. This CDR3 is 12 amino acids long. Germline CDR1 SQVTM, CDR2 ANQGSEA. Trimming took 6 bases from V and 4 from J; bases not matched to a gene: 3. Written as DNA, the CDR3 is TGCAGCGTGACAGGGGGCGCGTACGAGCAGTACTTC. Protein product: CSVTGGAYEQYF.

The J gene is TRBJ1-3, the V gene TRBV5-1; no firm D call. Germline V CDR1 and CDR2: SGHRS, YFSETQ. V lost 2 bases and J 4 bases, leaving 4 bases between the germline ends. This CDR3 has 12 residues. The CDR3: CASSFGGNTIYF. The CDR3 DNA reads as TGCGCCAGCAGCTTCGGCGGAAACACCATATATTTT.

The chain carries TRBV29-1 and TRBJ2-5, with D tentatively TRBD1 (5 bases). Trimming cost V 8 bases and J 2 bases, with 15 bases left between them. This CDR3 contains 13 residues. CDR1 and CDR2 from the germline V gene are SQVTM and ANQGSEA. The CDR3 loop is CSTADSYQETQYF. The CDR3 DNA sequence: TGCAGCACTGCAGACAGCTATCAAGAGACCCAGTACTTC.

The chain joins TRBV15 to TRBJ1-5; D may be TRBD1 (6 bases). The CDR3 is made up of 14 amino acids. The V end was cut by 1 base, the J end by 7 bases, with 11 bases between. In germline, CDR1 is LNHNV, CDR2 YYDKDF (reference sequence). CDR3 in DNA: TGTGCCACCAGCAGAGCGACAGGCGGGCAGCCCCAGCATTTT. Translation gives CATSRATGGQPQHF. The full variable domain, with the rest looked up from reference TRBV15 and TRBJ1-5, is DAMVIQNPRYQVTQFGKPVTLSCSQTLNHNVMYWYQQKSSQAPKLLFHYYDKDFNNEADTPDNFQSRRPNTSFCFLDIRSPGLGDTAMYLCATSRATGGQPQHFGDGTRLSIL.

The chain couples TRBV5-6 to TRBJ1-4, with 7 bases matching TRBD1. This CDR3 contains 15 residues. J gave up 7 bases and V 4 bases, and 10 bases lay outside the gene matches. The germline V gene encodes CDR1 SGHDT and CDR2 YYEEEE. The CDR3 nucleotides are TGTGCCAGCAGCCTACAGGGACAGTCTCGTGAAAAACTGTTTTTT. It codes for CASSLQGQSREKLFF.

J is TRBJ2-1 and V is TRBV18; D uncertain. This CDR3 comprises 13 residues. Germline V gene sequence: CDR1 KGHSH, CDR2 LQKENI. Trimming took off 6 bases at V and 3 bases at J, with 9 bases between the two ends. The chain's CDR3 is CASSPDYYNEQFF. The CDR3 DNA reads as TGTGCCAGCTCCCCGGATTACTACAATGAGCAGTTCTTC.

In its sample, this clone was seen a few times. This chain connects TRBV5-6 to TRBJ2-7, with D perhaps TRBD1 or TRBD2 (5 bases each). V gave up 0 bases and J gave up 0 bases, with 10 bases separating them. Germline V gene sequence: CDR1 SGHDT, CDR2 YYEEEE. The CDR3 is 15 residues long. CDR3 coding DNA: TGTGCCAGCAGCTTGGAACCAGGGAGCTCCTACGAGCAGTACTTC. This gives the protein CASSLEPGSSYEQYF.

There are a few counts of this clone. The V gene is TRBV27, the J gene TRBJ1-4; D not resolved. CDR1 and CDR2 (germline): MNHEY, SMNVEV (reference sequence). This CDR3 region has 14 residues. Trimming removed 5 bases from V and 8 bases from J, with 15 bases in between. The CDR3 sequence is CASSVGPSGEKLFF. CDR3 coding DNA: TGTGCCAGCAGTGTCGGGCCATCGGGCGAAAAACTGTTTTTT.

The rearrangement joins TRBV7-3 to TRBJ2-3; D possibly matches TRBD1 or TRBD2 (6 bases each). This CDR3 has 15 amino acids. The germline gives CDR1 SGHTA, CDR2 FQGTGA. V was shortened by 5 bases and J by 1 base, with 13 bases between the two germline ends. The CDR3 DNA follows: TGTGCCAGCAGCCCTTGGGGGGCCGGCACAGATACGCAGTATTTT. This codes for CASSPWGAGTDTQYF.

For this clone: This sample also contains other DNA sequences that code for the same CDR3. The chain uses TRBV29-1 and TRBJ1-2; D ambiguous. The CDR3 is made up of 11 amino acids. V was clipped by 3 bases and J by 3 bases, with 5 bases between them. Germline lookup yields CDR1 SQVTM and CDR2 ANQGSEA. CDR3 in amino acids: CSVDRDYGYTF. For the CDR3, the DNA is TGCAGCGTTGACAGAGACTATGGCTACACCTTC.

This sequence joins TRBV4-1 and TRBJ2-7, with 13 bases that match TRBD2. This CDR3 has 18 residues. The J segment lost 2 bases and the V segment lost 1 base, leaving 8 bases of the junction unmatched. Germline CDR1 and CDR2: MGHRA and YSYEKL. The CDR3 loop reads CASSQVDLGLAGAYEQYF. The CDR3 region has the DNA TGCGCCAGCAGCCAAGTCGACCTCGGACTAGCGGGAGCCTACGAGCAGTACTTC.

The V call is TRBV4-2, the J call TRBJ2-3; the match to TRBD2 covers 8 bases. The germline CDR1 and CDR2 sequences are LGHNA and YNFKEQ. This CDR3 has 16 residues. V dropped 2 bases and J dropped 6; count of bases not matched to a gene: 10. The CDR3 region is CASSQMAGGYDDTQYF. The CDR3 DNA is TGTGCCAGCAGCCAAATGGCGGGAGGTTACGATGATACGCAGTATTTT.

This chain joins TRBV6-6 and TRBJ1-5, with D unresolved. Germline V gene data show CDR1 as MNHNY and CDR2 as SVGAGI (reference sequence). The CDR3 runs to 15 residues. V shed 0 bases and J shed 1 base, with 7 bases lying between them. CDR3 coding DNA: TGTGCCAGCAGTTACTCCGGCGGAAGCAATCAGCCCCAGCATTTT. It yields the protein CASSYSGGSNQPQHF.

Comments on this clone: Additional DNA sequences in this sample encode the identical CDR3. The chain links TRBV20-1 to TRBJ2-7; D is ambiguous. This CDR3 contains 11 residues. Germline values: CDR1 DFQATT, CDR2 SNEGSKA (reference sequence). V lost 3 bases, J lost 4 bases, and 7 bases lay in between. CDR3 sequence (DNA): TGCAGTGCTAGCCCCGGGTACGAGCAGTACTTC. Translated: CSASPGYEQYF.

In its sample, this clone was seen once. This sequence joins TRBV2 and TRBJ1-5; 7 bases line up with TRBD1. With 2 bases clipped from V and 4 bases from J, the junction kept 5 bases outside the gene matches. The length of the CDR3 is 15 residues. Per the germline V gene, CDR1 is SNHLY and CDR2 is FYNNEI. CDR3 sequence: CASSEWQGENQPQHF. In nucleotides, the CDR3 is TGTGCCAGCAGTGAATGGCAGGGGGAAAATCAGCCCCAGCATTTT. Full variable domain (remainder filled in from reference TRBV2 and TRBJ1-5): EPEVTQTPSHQVTQMGQEVILRCVPISNHLYFYWYRQILGQKVEFLVSFYNNEISEKSEIFDDQFSVERPDGSNFTLKIRSTKLEDSAMYFCASSEWQGENQPQHFGDGTRLSIL.